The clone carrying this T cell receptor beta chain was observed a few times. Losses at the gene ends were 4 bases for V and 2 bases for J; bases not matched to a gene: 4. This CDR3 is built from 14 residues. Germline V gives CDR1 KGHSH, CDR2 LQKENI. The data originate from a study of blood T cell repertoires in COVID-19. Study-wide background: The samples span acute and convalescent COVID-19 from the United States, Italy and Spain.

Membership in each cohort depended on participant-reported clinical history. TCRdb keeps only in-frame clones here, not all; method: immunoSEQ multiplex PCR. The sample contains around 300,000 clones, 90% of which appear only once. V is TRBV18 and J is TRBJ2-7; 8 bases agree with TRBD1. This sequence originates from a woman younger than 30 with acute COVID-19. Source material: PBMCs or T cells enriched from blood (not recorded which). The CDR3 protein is CASSLGQAPYEQYF. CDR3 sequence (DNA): TGTGCCAGCTCACTGGGACAGGCCCCCTACGAGCAGTACTTC.